This is a list of T cell receptor beta chains from one sample in a study of blood T cell repertoires in COVID-19. This table comes from immunoSEQ multiplex PCR, and its TCRdb copy is limited to in-frame clones, with some not included. The sample has approximately 230,000 clones, approximately 90% seen once. The sample comprised PBMCs or T cells enriched from blood (not recorded which). Receptors were obtained from a man aged 35 to 55 who had recovered from COVID-19. Both conserved end residues are part of each CDR3. A D gene is named only where the DNA matches it firmly. The listing skips clone size in some rows; elsewhere it reads once, few, many or a size class.

>TRBJ1-6|.|TRBV27|15|.
TGTGCCAGCAGTACCACTCCGTCGGATAATTCACCCCTCCACTTT
CASSTTPSDNSPLHF
>TRBJ2-7|TRBD1|TRBV29-1|15|.
TGCAGCGTAGCCAACCCGGGACAGCGAGCCTACGAGCAGTACTTC
CSVANPGQRAYEQYF
>TRBJ1-2|.|TRBV29-1|14|once
TGCAGCGTCGGGGGGGGAAGGAGTAACTATGGCTACACCTTC
CSVGGGRSNYGYTF
>TRBJ1-1|.|TRBV7-9|14|.
TGTGCCAGCAGCAGCGGGGCTATGAACACTGAAGCTTTCTTT
CASSSGAMNTEAFF
>TRBJ2-3|TRBD2|TRBV25-1|17|.
TGTGCCAGCAGTAGGGACGGACTAGCGGGTTGCACAGATACGCAGTATTTT
CASSRDGLAGCTDTQYF
>TRBJ2-3|.|TRBV9|14|once
TGTGCCAGCAGCGCCGAGTCTTCATTCGATACGCAGTATTTT
CASSAESSFDTQYF
>TRBJ2-7|.|TRBV2|14|.
TGTGCCAGCAGCGATTGGACAGCCTCCTACGAGCAGTACTTC
CASSDWTASYEQYF
>TRBJ2-5|TRBD2|TRBV7-8|18|.
TGTGCCAGCAGCTTAGGGGGGACTAGCGGCACACATTGGGAGACCCAGTACTTC
CASSLGGTSGTHWETQYF
>TRBJ1-1|.|TRBV2|13|.
TGTGCCAGCGAGGACAGCGAGAACACTGAAGCTTTCTTT
CASEDSENTEAFF
>TRBJ2-7|.|TRBV19|13|.
TGTGCCAGTAGTCTTCAGGGAGGCCACGAGCAGTACTTC
CASSLQGGHEQYF
>TRBJ1-2|TRBD1|TRBV27|15|few
TGTGCCAGCAGTTTACTTCCGGGACAGACGGATGGCTACACCTTC
CASSLLPGQTDGYTF
>TRBJ1-2|.|TRBV4-2|12|few
TGTGCCAGCAGCCATCAGGACAGTGGCTACACCTTC
CASSHQDSGYTF
>TRBJ1-5|.|TRBV12-3/TRBV12-4|12|few
TGTGCCAGCAGGGCCGGATCGGGGCCCCAGCATTTT
CASRAGSGPQHF
>TRBJ1-1|.|TRBV28|14|few
TGTGCCAGCAGGCTAGCCTCGGATCACACTGAAGCTTTCTTT
CASRLASDHTEAFF
>TRBJ1-1|.|TRBV5-4|15|.
TGTGCCAGCAGCTTGTCAGGACAGAGAAACACTGAAGCTTTCTTT
CASSLSGQRNTEAFF
>TRBJ2-3|.|TRBV30|13|.
TGTGCCTGGATTATAGCGGGCACAGATACGCAGTATTTT
CAWIIAGTDTQYF
>TRBJ1-6|TRBD1|TRBV27|16|.
TGTGCCAGCAGCCAAAATGGACAGGTCCCGAATTCACCCCTCCACTTT
CASSQNGQVPNSPLHF
>TRBJ1-3|.|TRBV6-5|15|.
TGTGCCAGTTACAGGAGCTCAGCCTCTGGAAACACCATATATTTT
CASYRSSASGNTIYF
>TRBJ1-4|TRBD1|TRBV11-2|14|.
TGTGCCAGCAGCCAACAGGGGCCTAATGAAAAACTGTTTTTT
CASSQQGPNEKLFF
>TRBJ2-3|TRBD2|TRBV18|19|.
TGTGCCAGCTCACCGCTCCATATAACTAGCGGGAGAAGCACAGATACGCAGTATTTT
CASSPLHITSGRSTDTQYF
>TRBJ2-7|.|TRBV7-8|12|.
TGTGCCAGCAGCTTGAGGGTAGCCGAGCAGTACTTC
CASSLRVAEQYF
>TRBJ1-1|.|TRBV3-1/TRBV3-2|15|.
TGTGCCAGCAGCCACCCCGTTTCCCGGGGCACTGAAGCTTTCTTT
CASSHPVSRGTEAFF